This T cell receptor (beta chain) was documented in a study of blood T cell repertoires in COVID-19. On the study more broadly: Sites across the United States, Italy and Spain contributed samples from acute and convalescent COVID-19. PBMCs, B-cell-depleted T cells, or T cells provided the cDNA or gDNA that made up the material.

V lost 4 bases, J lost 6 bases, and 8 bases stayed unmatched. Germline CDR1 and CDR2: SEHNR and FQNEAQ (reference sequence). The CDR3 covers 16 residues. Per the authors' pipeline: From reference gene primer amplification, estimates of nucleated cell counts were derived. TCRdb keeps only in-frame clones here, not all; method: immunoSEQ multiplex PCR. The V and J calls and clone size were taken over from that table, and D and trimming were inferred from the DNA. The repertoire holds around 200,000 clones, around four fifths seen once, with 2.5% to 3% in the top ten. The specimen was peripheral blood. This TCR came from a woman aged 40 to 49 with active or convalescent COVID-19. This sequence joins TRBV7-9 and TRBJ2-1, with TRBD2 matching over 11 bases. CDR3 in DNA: TGTGCCAGCAGCTCTTCACTAGCGGGAGCGGTCAATGAGCAGTTCTTC. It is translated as CASSSSLAGAVNEQFF. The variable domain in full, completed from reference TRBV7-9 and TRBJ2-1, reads DTGVSQNPRHKITKRGQNVTFRCDPISEHNRLYWYRQTLGQGPEFLTYFQNEAQLEKSRLLSDRFSAERPKGSFSTLEIQRTEQGDSAMYLCASSSSLAGAVNEQFFGPGTRLTVL.